This T cell receptor (beta chain) appears in the sequencing data of a study of vaccination effects on CD4 cells after COVID-19. Clones were sequenced by immunoSEQ multiplex PCR, and TCRdb holds only the in-frame ones, with some missing. This table has 15,000 or so clones, 75% to 80% appearing once. Sequencing in the ViraFEST assay came after antigen-specific CD4+ T cells had been expanded with viral peptide pools, which were used to stimulate PBMC. At the end of roughly ten days of culture, CD4+ T cells were isolated. Confirmation by PCR established that the person had SARS-CoV-2 infection between March and December 2020. Vaccination of participants consisted of two doses of either the BNT162b2 or mRNA-1273 vaccine. Worth noting for this clone: Its antigen is still unknown.

Trimming pared 4 bases from V and 5 bases from J, leaving 22 bases between. This CDR3 spans 16 amino acids. The V gene's germline CDR1 is SGHTS and CDR2 YDEGEE. This TCR was sampled from a human donor who had a prior SARS-CoV-2 infection. This specimen consisted of CD4+ T cells from PBMCs cultured with HCoV-NL63 spike peptides, obtained after COVID-19 vaccination. The rearrangement uses TRBV5-8 and TRBJ2-7, with D perhaps being TRBD1 or TRBD2 (6 bases each). The CDR3, as DNA: TGTGCCAGCAGCGGGGGGTCTTTGGTGGGGGCTGACGAGCAGTACTTC. Translated: CASSGGSLVGADEQYF. The full variable domain, rest sourced from reference TRBV5-8 and TRBJ2-7, is EAGVTQSPTHLIKTRGQQATLRCSPISGHTSVYWYQQALGLGLQFLLWYDEGEERNRGNFPPRFSGRQFPNYSSELNVNALELEDSALYLCASSGGSLVGADEQYFGPGTRLTVT.